This T cell receptor (beta chain) was obtained from a study of cytomegalovirus exposure and HLA in healthy donors. With regard to this clone: The target antigen is unknown.

The PCR employed 60 Vbeta primers together with 13 Jbeta primers. The method was immunoSEQ multiplex PCR; TCRdb's version includes in-frame clones alone and lacks a portion of them. Here the sample spans 200,000 or so clones, roughly 77% being singletons. In nominal health when sampled, donors likely had unrecorded immune exposures nonetheless. General study findings and limits: An analysis was carried out later, and it reportedly showed fewer N-insertions in an Asian-associated ancestry cluster than the approximately 610-donor mean.

V gave up 3 bases and J gave up 5 bases, with 13 bases separating them. Per germline, CDR1 MDHEN and CDR2 SYDVKM. CDR3 size: 15 residues. This clonotype was sampled from a male donor in good health and CMV-seropositive. V gene TRBV28 combines with J gene TRBJ1-4; a possible D gene is TRBD1 (6 bases). Sequenced material: PBMCs. CDR3 region: CASSFPEQGNEKLFF. The CDR3 coding sequence is TGTGCCAGCAGTTTTCCTGAGCAGGGGAATGAAAAACTGTTTTTT.